The next 11 T cell receptor beta chains were all read from a single sample in a study of blood T cells in healthy people across ages. A sample-barcoded 5' primer and a J-beta primer mix were used in a second PCR of roughly 6 to 11 cycles. TCRdb passed the 5' RACE reads through MiXCR, listing each CDR3 protein once. This table has about 830,000 distinct CDR3 sequences, 55% to 75% appearing once. Specimen: blood. The receptors shown here come from a man aged 25-40 years in good health.

This rearrangement joins TRBV20-1 to TRBJ2-3; 8 nucleotides align to TRBD2. The germline CDR1 and CDR2 sequences are DFQATT and SNEGSKA (reference sequence). Losses at the gene ends were 5 bases for V and 1 base for J; bases not matched to a gene: 5. The CDR3 extends over 14 amino acids. CDR3 in amino acids: CSALPREGTDTQYF. CDR3 in DNA: TGCAGTGCTCTCCCGCGGGAGGGCACAGATACGCAGTATTTT.

V gene TRBV7-2 combines with J gene TRBJ2-5; 14 bases agree with TRBD2. Germline V gives CDR1 SGHTA, CDR2 FQGNSA. The CDR3 has 17 residues. V was clipped by 4 bases and J by 4 bases; unmatched bases: 8. The CDR3 loop is CASSSGGTSGSGETQYF. DNA of the CDR3: TGTGCCAGCAGCTCAGGTGGGACTAGCGGGAGTGGAGAGACCCAGTACTTC.

The chain combines TRBV18 with TRBJ1-4; D remains unclear. Germline lookup yields CDR1 KGHSH and CDR2 LQKENI. The CDR3 runs to 13 residues. V gave up 3 bases and J gave up 4 bases, with 6 bases separating them. This CDR3 is CASSPPGNEKLFF. CDR3 in DNA: TGTGCCAGCTCACCGCCCGGTAATGAAAAACTGTTTTTT. The full variable domain, with the rest looked up from reference TRBV18 and TRBJ1-4, is NAGVMQNPRHLVRRRGQEARLRCSPMKGHSHVYWYRQLPEEGLKFMVYLQKENIIDESGMPKERFSAEFPKEGPSILRIQQVVRGDSAAYFCASSPPGNEKLFFGSGTQLSVL.

The genes are TRBV29-1 and TRBJ2-3; D not certain. Trimming stripped 7 bases from V and 2 bases from J, with 16 bases between. The CDR3 is made up of 14 amino acids. Germline V lookup: CDR1 SQVTM, CDR2 ANQGSEA. The CDR3 spells CSAGWPRLTDTQYF. DNA of the CDR3: TGCAGCGCCGGCTGGCCCCGACTCACAGATACGCAGTATTTT.

This clonotype was seen many times. The rearrangement uses TRBV9 and TRBJ2-3, with 11 bases that match TRBD2. The germline CDR1 and CDR2 sequences are SGDLS and YYNGEE. V lost 4 bases and J lost 9; bases outside the gene matches: 10. The CDR3 sequence is 15 residues long. CDR3 region: CASSPRNSGRVTQYF. The CDR3 DNA reads as TGTGCCAGCAGCCCCCGTAATAGCGGGAGGGTCACGCAGTATTTT.

In DNA form, the CDR3 reads TGTGCCTGGGAAATAGCGGGAGGCGGGGAGACCCAGTACTTC. It specifies CAWEIAGGGETQYF. This chain links TRBV30 with TRBJ2-7, with 10 bases lining up with TRBD2. The end of the DNA fits TRBJ2-5 better, so the J call may be wrong. Germline-derived CDR1 and CDR2 are GTSNPN and SVGIG (reference sequence). This CDR3 spans 14 amino acids.

V is TRBV2 and J is TRBJ2-2; a weak D match, TRBD2 (5 bases). V was cut by 1 base and J by 7 bases, with 10 bases left in between. Per the germline V gene, CDR1 is SNHLY and CDR2 is FYNNEI. CDR3 length: 14 residues. The CDR3 loop is CASSEVASLGELFF. The CDR3 bases are TGTGCCAGCAGTGAAGTGGCTAGCCTCGGGGAGCTGTTTTTT.

The V gene is TRBV4-2, the J gene TRBJ2-3; D is unresolved. The V and J ends lost 4 bases and 6 bases respectively, with 8 bases between them. This CDR3 is 12 amino acids long. In germline, CDR1 is LGHNA, CDR2 YNFKEQ. CDR3 nucleotide sequence: TGTGCCAGCAGCCTCCACGCTGATACGCAGTATTTT. This gives the protein CASSLHADTQYF.

This chain connects TRBV15 to TRBJ2-7; perhaps TRBD1 as D (5 bases). The germline CDR1 and CDR2 sequences are LNHNV and YYDKDF (reference sequence). Trimming shortened V by 0 bases and J by 0 bases, and 6 bases separated the two germline ends. The CDR3 is 14 amino acids. As DNA, the CDR3 is TGTGCCACCAGCAGAGAACAGGACTCCTACGAGCAGTACTTC. It codes for CATSREQDSYEQYF.

This clonotype was counted a few times. This chain links TRBV6-6 with TRBJ1-2; D might be TRBD1 (6 bases). With 7 bases removed from V and 7 bases from J, the gap between germline ends came to 25 bases. The V gene's germline CDR1 is MNHNY and CDR2 SVGAGI (reference sequence). This CDR3 contains 16 residues. CDR3: CASKPALDSARGGYTF. The CDR3 region has the DNA TGTGCCAGCAAACCAGCACTCGACAGTGCCAGGGGTGGCTACACCTTC.

The rearrangement links TRBV12-3 or TRBV12-4 to TRBJ2-6; D remains ambiguous. Trimming left V 0 bases short and J 1 base short, with 4 bases between. The CDR3 sequence is 15 residues long. The CDR3 loop reads CASSLAESGANVLTF. The CDR3 region has the DNA TGTGCCAGCAGTTTAGCGGAATCTGGGGCCAACGTCCTGACTTTC.